This T cell receptor (beta chain) was obtained from a study of cytomegalovirus exposure and HLA in healthy donors. Study observations and caveats: Most TCR sequences were uncommon, yet certain public TCRs appeared in many donors.

Method: immunoSEQ multiplex PCR; TCRdb's copy keeps in-frame clones and lacks some. The sample holds around 60,000 clones, 92% seen once. The J segment lost 5 bases and the V segment lost 5 bases, leaving 14 bases of the junction unmatched. Looked up from germline, CDR1 is SGHTA and CDR2 is FQGTGA. The length of the CDR3 is 16 residues. This clone appeared a single time. Its antigen is as yet unknown. This sequence was found in a woman between 18 and 29 years old in good health and CMV-seronegative. The chain uses TRBV7-3 and TRBJ1-1; 7 nucleotides agree with TRBD1. The sequenced material came from PBMCs. The CDR3, as DNA: TGTGCCAGCAGCATCCAGGGCAGGGGGTTTCGAACTGAAGCTTTCTTT. This sequence encodes CASSIQGRGFRTEAFF.